Each of the 23 T cell receptor beta chains below was sequenced from the same sample in a study of control samples from healthy donors and cancer patients. Clones were read by immunoSEQ multiplex PCR, and TCRdb kept only the in-frame ones, dropping some. The sample has around 100,000 clones, approximately 84% seen once. Sequenced: blood. The receptor set was obtained from a woman aged 45-59 years in good health.

The chain uses TRBV27 and TRBJ2-1; weak D call: TRBD1 (6 bases). Trimming took 5 bases from V and 2 from J, leaving 7 bases between them. Germline V lookup: CDR1 MNHEY, CDR2 SMNVEV (reference sequence). The length of the CDR3 is 13 residues. CDR3 amino acids: CASSRTAYNEQFF. CDR3 coding DNA: TGTGCCAGCAGTCGGACAGCCTACAATGAGCAGTTCTTC.

This clone came up a few times. V gene TRBV5-1 combines with J gene TRBJ2-3, with D maybe TRBD2 (6 bases). The CDR3 is made up of 14 amino acids. V was clipped by 7 bases and J by 2 bases, with 14 bases between them. The germline gives CDR1 SGHRS, CDR2 YFSETQ. The CDR3 DNA follows: TGCGCCAGCGAGGACGGGGGAACCACAGATACGCAGTATTTT. Amino acids: CASEDGGTTDTQYF.

In this sample, this clone turned up a few times. CDR3 DNA: TGTGCCAGCAGTGAGATAGGGTCAGGAGAGTACCAAGAGACCCAGTACTTC. It yields the protein CASSEIGSGEYQETQYF. The V and J genes are TRBV25-1 and TRBJ2-5, with D unresolved. Germline loops: CDR1 MGHDK, CDR2 SYGVNS. V lost 3 bases and J 0 bases, leaving 17 bases between the germline ends. The CDR3 is 17 amino acids.

The gene calls are TRBV6-5 and TRBJ1-2; TRBD1 matches 8 bases. Trimming cost V 10 bases and J 4 bases; bases outside gene matches: 5. Germline assignment: CDR1 MNHEY and CDR2 SVGAGI. The CDR3 covers 12 residues. The CDR3 reads CATRQGTYGYTF. CDR3 coding DNA: TGTGCCACCCGACAGGGGACCTATGGCTACACCTTC.

This sequence joins TRBV7-9 and TRBJ2-3, with D tentatively TRBD2 (6 bases). Germline CDR1 reads SEHNR; CDR2 reads FQNEAQ (reference sequence). The CDR3 loop spans 15 amino acids. V lost 7 bases, J lost 4 bases, and 18 bases lay in between. CDR3 protein: CASNLPRESPDTQYF. The DNA for the CDR3 is TGTGCCAGCAACCTCCCACGGGAGTCGCCAGATACGCAGTATTTT.

The V gene is TRBV7-3, the J gene TRBJ2-1, with D tentatively TRBD1 (5 bases). This CDR3 comprises 15 residues. Per the germline V gene, CDR1 is SGHTA and CDR2 is FQGTGA. V lost 5 bases, J lost 6 bases, and 17 bases lay in between. The CDR3 is CASSRPGAKPNEQFF. The CDR3 DNA is TGTGCCAGCAGCCGTCCTGGGGCCAAACCCAATGAGCAGTTCTTC.

This rearrangement joins TRBV29-1 to TRBJ2-1, with 7 bases aligning to TRBD2. This CDR3 contains 15 residues. With V trimmed by 1 base and J by 4 bases, 7 bases remained unmatched. Germline V gene data show CDR1 as SQVTM and CDR2 as ANQGSEA. The CDR3 protein is CSVEGGLADYNEQFF. Here the CDR3 DNA reads TGCAGCGTTGAAGGGGGTCTAGCGGATTACAATGAGCAGTTCTTC.

On this clone: This may be a read error: a much more frequent sequence differs by one nucleotide. This chain uses TRBV12-3 or TRBV12-4 with TRBJ2-2; D is unclear. The V and J ends lost 6 bases and 3 bases respectively, with 2 bases between them. This CDR3 contains 11 residues. The CDR3 sequence: CASRDTGELFF. The CDR3 DNA sequence: TGTGCCAGCAGGGACACCGGGGAGCTGTTTTTT.

The V and J genes are TRBV7-2 and TRBJ1-6; unclear D gene. From germline, CDR1 is SGHTA and CDR2 FQGNSA. This CDR3 region has 16 residues. Trimming took 0 bases from V and 14 from J, leaving 20 bases between them. The CDR3 protein is CASSLAYIRPNRALHF. The CDR3 nucleotides read TGTGCCAGCAGCTTAGCTTATATCCGTCCAAATCGGGCCCTCCACTTT. Using reference TRBV7-2 and TRBJ1-6 for the parts outside the CDR3, the full variable domain is GAGVSQSPSNKVTEKGKDVELRCDPISGHTALYWYRQSLGQGLEFLIYFQGNSAPDKSGLPSDRFSAERTGGSVSTLTIQRTQQEDSAVYLCASSLAYIRPNRALHFGNGTRLTVT.

This chain links TRBV19 with TRBJ1-2; D remains ambiguous. The CDR3 totals 15 residues. Trimming pared 0 bases from V and 1 base from J, leaving 9 bases between. Per germline, CDR1 LNHDA and CDR2 SQIVND (reference sequence). CDR3 coding DNA: TGTGCCAGTAGTATAGATCTAGGGAATAACTATGGCTACACCTTC. It yields the protein CASSIDLGNNYGYTF.

This clone appeared a single time. V usage is TRBV6-5 and J usage is TRBJ2-1; D possibly matches TRBD1 or TRBD2 (5 bases each). The CDR3 sequence is 15 residues long. Germline CDR1 MNHEY, CDR2 SVGAGI. V lost 6 bases, J lost 6 bases, and 18 bases lay in between. The CDR3 sequence: CASRRAVLGVNEQFF. The CDR3, as DNA: TGTGCCAGCAGGCGAGCGGTGCTGGGGGTCAATGAGCAGTTCTTC.

The chain links TRBV10-2 to TRBJ2-2, with 12 bases that match TRBD2. The CDR3 covers 21 residues. Per the germline V gene, CDR1 is WSHSY and CDR2 is SAAADI. V lost 1 base to trimming and J lost 4 bases; unmatched junction nucleotides: 16. CDR3 coding DNA: TGCGCCAGCAGTGAGTTGTGGTTGTCGACTAGCGGGAGAGTGAGCACCGGGGAGCTGTTTTTT. Its protein is CASSELWLSTSGRVSTGELFF.

In nucleotides, the CDR3 is TGTGCCAGCAGCAACCGACAGGATGGCTACACCTTC. It codes for CASSNRQDGYTF. The rearrangement links TRBV7-9 to TRBJ1-2; maybe TRBD1 (6 bases). The CDR3 covers 12 residues. The V end lost 5 bases, the J end lost 6 bases, and 10 bases lay between the germline ends. Germline lookup yields CDR1 SEHNR and CDR2 FQNEAQ (reference sequence).

The chain is built from TRBV18 and TRBJ2-7; the match to TRBD1 covers 9 bases. V shed 2 bases and J 7 bases; nucleotides not matched to a gene: 9. Germline CDR1 reads KGHSH; CDR2 reads LQKENI. The CDR3 sequence is 15 residues long. The CDR3: CASSPETGGLGEQYF. The CDR3 DNA is TGTGCCAGCTCACCAGAGACAGGGGGACTGGGTGAGCAGTACTTC.

The count of this clone is one. The chain employs TRBV11-2 and TRBJ2-3, with D perhaps assigned TRBD1 or TRBD2 (5 bases each). CDR3 length equals 15 residues. Trimming left V 4 bases short and J 7 bases short, with 18 bases between. Germline lookup yields CDR1 SGHAT and CDR2 FQNNGV. The CDR3, as DNA: TGTGCCAGCAGCTCCACTCGGGGCAGTCGTTATACGCAGTATTTT. Its translation: CASSSTRGSRYTQYF.

This clone was picked up one time. The chain has TRBV5-4 and TRBJ1-4; no definite D call. The germline CDR1 and CDR2 sequences are SGHNT and YYREEE (reference sequence). The CDR3 covers 13 residues. Trimming cost V 6 bases and J 5 bases, with 11 bases left between them. The CDR3 coding sequence is TGTGCCAGCACCACACCTGAAAATGAAAAACTGTTTTTT. It is translated as CASTTPENEKLFF.

The chain links TRBV5-1 to TRBJ2-1; possible D gene TRBD2, 5 bases. This CDR3 spans 13 amino acids. The germline CDR1 and CDR2 sequences are SGHRS and YFSETQ. Deletions cut 4 bases from V and 6 bases from J, with 11 bases between. CDR3 residues: CASSIEAGNEQFF. For the CDR3, the DNA is TGCGCCAGCAGCATTGAGGCGGGCAATGAGCAGTTCTTC. Using reference TRBV5-1 and TRBJ2-1 for the parts outside the CDR3, the full variable domain is KAGVTQTPRYLIKTRGQQVTLSCSPISGHRSVSWYQQTPGQGLQFLFEYFSETQRNKGNFPGRFSGRQFSNSRSEMNVSTLELGDSALYLCASSIEAGNEQFFGPGTRLTVL.

This chain links TRBV4-3 with TRBJ2-2, with TRBD2 as a possible D gene (6 bases). The germline V and J ends were trimmed by 0 bases and 4 bases, with 18 bases remaining between them. The CDR3 runs to 18 residues. Per germline, CDR1 LGHNA and CDR2 YSLEER. CDR3 nucleotides: TGCGCCAGCAGCCAAGATCAAATGGGAGGTGGGAGCACCGGGGAGCTGTTTTTT. It is translated as CASSQDQMGGGSTGELFF.

The chain joins TRBV29-1 to TRBJ2-5; D possibly corresponds to TRBD2 (6 bases). From germline, CDR1 is SQVTM and CDR2 ANQGSEA. The V gene lost 0 bases and the J gene lost 3 bases, with 11 bases spanning the gap. The CDR3 loop spans 14 amino acids. CDR3 nucleotide sequence: TGCAGCGTTGAAGAATGGGGACTTAAAGAGACCCAGTACTTC. Translated: CSVEEWGLKETQYF.

The chain is built from TRBV11-3 and TRBJ2-3; D may be TRBD1 (5 bases). The CDR3 is made up of 15 amino acids. The V gene lost 5 bases and the J gene lost 5 bases, with 17 bases spanning the gap. The V gene's germline CDR1 is SGHNT and CDR2 YENEEA. For the CDR3, the DNA is TGTGCCAGCAGCCCCGGTGGGCAGGGATTAGATACGCAGTATTTT. It specifies CASSPGGQGLDTQYF.

V is TRBV24-1 and J is TRBJ2-3; 10 nucleotides match TRBD2. In germline, CDR1 is KGHDR, CDR2 SFDVKD. V lost 3 bases, J lost 6 bases, and 14 bases stayed unmatched. This CDR3 contains 18 residues. CDR3 DNA sequence: TGTGCCACCAGTGATACCCGCCTCCAGAGCGGGAGGGGGGATACGCAGTATTTT. It translates to CATSDTRLQSGRGDTQYF.

The gene calls are TRBV15 and TRBJ2-2, with 8 bases lining up with TRBD2. V lost 7 bases and J lost 1; bases outside the gene matches: 5. This CDR3 spans 15 amino acids. Per the germline V gene, CDR1 is LNHNV and CDR2 is YYDKDF (reference sequence). This CDR3 is CATTPLAGNTGELFF. The CDR3, as DNA: TGTGCCACCACCCCCCTAGCGGGGAACACCGGGGAGCTGTTTTTT.

The rearrangement uses TRBV6-5 and TRBJ1-2, with D possibly matching TRBD1 (5 bases). Looked up from germline, CDR1 is MNHEY and CDR2 is SVGAGI. V lost 5 bases, J lost 8 bases, and 15 bases lay in between. The length of the CDR3 is 13 residues. In DNA, the CDR3 is TGTGCCAGCAGTCCATCCAGGGTTAACGGCTACACCTTC. This translates into CASSPSRVNGYTF.